The clone carrying this TCR beta chain was recorded a few times. Trimming stripped 3 bases from V and 4 bases from J, with 9 bases between. CDR3 size: 14 residues. In germline, CDR1 is MGHRA, CDR2 YSYEKL. The data stem from a study of cytomegalovirus exposure and HLA in healthy donors. The PCR made use of 60 Vbeta and 13 Jbeta primers. Profiled with immunoSEQ multiplex PCR; TCRdb holds only in-frame clones, not every one. The profile shows just over 95,000 clones, over 60% of them singletons. The specimen sequenced was PBMCs. The rearrangement links TRBV4-1 to TRBJ1-4; D perhaps matches TRBD1 (6 bases). This clonotype was sampled from a human donor in good health. The CDR3 DNA reads TGCGCCAGCAGCCACCAGGGGCTTAATGAAAAACTGTTTTTT. Encoded protein: CASSHQGLNEKLFF.